One and the same sample provided the 20 T cell receptor beta chains below, sequenced in a study of T cell changes during pregnancy in multiple sclerosis. Measured with immunoSEQ multiplex PCR; TCRdb has only the in-frame clones, and not every one. The table lists about 40,000 clones, roughly 91% of them singletons. Sequencing was performed on CD8+ T cells from peripheral blood mononuclear cells, taken before pregnancy. These receptors were obtained from a female donor with multiple sclerosis, enrolled in a pregnancy study.

The genes are TRBV13 and TRBJ2-1; 8 bases are a match to TRBD2. The CDR3 covers 15 residues. Trimming removed 1 base from V and 10 bases from J; junction bases left unmatched: 9. CDR1 is PRHDT, CDR2 FYEKMQ, per germline (reference sequence). The CDR3 DNA reads TGTGCCAGCAGCTTAGAAGTTAGCGGGATAGGGGAGCAGTTCTTC. It is translated as CASSLEVSGIGEQFF.

The gene calls are TRBV6-5 and TRBJ1-1; D gene unclear. Germline V gene lookup returns CDR1 MNHEY and CDR2 SVGAGI. V was shortened by 0 bases and J by 4 bases, with 12 bases between the two germline ends. The CDR3 is made up of 15 amino acids. CDR3 nucleotides: TGTGCCAGCAGTTACTCCGCAGGAGGGCTCACTGAAGCTTTCTTT. Translating gives CASSYSAGGLTEAFF.

V gene TRBV4-3 combines with J gene TRBJ2-1; 9 nucleotides agree with TRBD2. From germline, CDR1 is LGHNA and CDR2 YSLEER. The CDR3 has 18 residues. The trim removed 0 bases at V and 0 bases at J, leaving 6 bases unmatched. The CDR3 coding sequence is TGCGCCAGCAGCCAAGATATCCTAGCGGGGAGCTCCTACAATGAGCAGTTCTTC. Protein sequence: CASSQDILAGSSYNEQFF.

This sequence joins TRBV12-2 and TRBJ2-1; the table's D call, TRBD2, has no DNA check behind it. TRBV12-2 represents a pseudogene. CDR3 length equals 17 residues. The DNA for the CDR3 is TGTGCAAGTCGCCGACCTCTTCCGCGGGAGGGCCTCTATGAGCAGTTCTTC. Amino acid sequence: CASRRPLPREGLYEQFF.

This clone was seen only once. The chain carries TRBV6-1 and TRBJ1-1; 7 bases are a match to TRBD1. The trim removed 10 bases at V and 1 base at J, leaving 9 bases unmatched. Germline V gives CDR1 MNHNS, CDR2 SASEGT. The CDR3 length is 14 residues. The CDR3 loop reads CANTEWTGNTEAFF. The CDR3 DNA reads as TGTGCCAACACCGAATGGACAGGGAACACTGAAGCTTTCTTT.

The V and J genes are TRBV13 and TRBJ2-7, with TRBD1 matching 8 bases. V lost 5 bases to trimming and J lost 2 bases; unmatched junction nucleotides: 5. CDR1 is PRHDT, CDR2 FYEKMQ, per germline (reference sequence). The CDR3 covers 14 residues. The CDR3 here is CASSQGQATYEQYF. The CDR3 coding sequence is TGTGCCAGCAGCCAGGGACAGGCGACCTACGAGCAGTACTTC.

J is TRBJ2-1 and V is TRBV7-2; 7 positions match TRBD2. Looked up from germline, CDR1 is SGHTA and CDR2 is FQGNSA. V was pared by 5 bases and J by 7 bases, with 8 bases of the junction left unmatched. This CDR3 region has 14 residues. The CDR3 region has the DNA TGTGCCAGCAGCCGTTTCCGGGGAGGGAATGAGCAGTTCTTC. The encoded protein is CASSRFRGGNEQFF. The whole variable domain, remainder taken from reference TRBV7-2 and TRBJ2-1, is GAGVSQSPSNKVTEKGKDVELRCDPISGHTALYWYRQSLGQGLEFLIYFQGNSAPDKSGLPSDRFSAERTGGSVSTLTIQRTQQEDSAVYLCASSRFRGGNEQFFGPGTRLTVL.

CDR3 sequence: CASSFDRGQYNEQFF. The CDR3 DNA sequence: TGCGCCAGCAGCTTTGACAGGGGGCAATACAATGAGCAGTTCTTC. This sequence joins TRBV5-1 and TRBJ2-1, with TRBD1 matching 10 bases. The CDR3 loop spans 15 amino acids. With 2 bases clipped from V and 4 bases from J, the junction kept 3 bases outside the gene matches. Looked up from germline, CDR1 is SGHRS and CDR2 is YFSETQ. Filled out from reference TRBV5-1 and TRBJ2-1, the complete variable domain reads KAGVTQTPRYLIKTRGQQVTLSCSPISGHRSVSWYQQTPGQGLQFLFEYFSETQRNKGNFPGRFSGRQFSNSRSEMNVSTLELGDSALYLCASSFDRGQYNEQFFGPGTRLTVL.

As DNA, the CDR3 is TGTGCCAGCAGTTATGGACAGCCAAATGAGCAGTTCTTC. Protein product: CASSYGQPNEQFF. This chain uses TRBV5-6 with TRBJ2-1, with D possibly TRBD1 on 6 matching bases. The CDR3 extends over 13 amino acids. V lost 5 bases and J 7 bases, leaving 13 bases between the germline ends. Per germline, CDR1 SGHDT and CDR2 YYEEEE.

The CDR3 loop reads CASSLPENTEAFF. CDR3 DNA: TGTGCCAGCAGTTTACCAGAGAACACTGAAGCTTTCTTT. The chain links TRBV28 to TRBJ1-1; D not certain. Between the trimmed V and J ends, which lost 2 bases and 1 base, there was a span of 5 bases. CDR1 is MDHEN, CDR2 SYDVKM, per germline. The CDR3 has 13 residues.

V gene TRBV7-9 combines with J gene TRBJ2-3, with 7 bases matching TRBD1. This CDR3 is 16 amino acids long. CDR1 and CDR2 (germline): SEHNR, FQNEAQ (reference sequence). Trimming cost V 5 bases and J 6 bases; bases outside gene matches: 14. CDR3 loop: CASSNLGGIQGDTQYF. The CDR3 bases are TGTGCCAGCAGCAATTTGGGTGGTATACAGGGGGATACGCAGTATTTT.

The V and J genes are TRBV11-3 and TRBJ2-7, with D tentatively TRBD2 (6 bases). CDR1 SGHNT and CDR2 YENEEA come from the germline V gene. Trimming stripped 4 bases from V and 6 bases from J, with 7 bases between. The CDR3 is 11 amino acids. The CDR3 DNA reads TGTGCCAGCAGCTCCGGGGGCGAGCAGTACTTC. It codes for CASSSGGEQYF.

The CDR3 spells CASSLVAYNEQFF. The CDR3 region has the DNA TGTGCCAGCAGCTTGGTGGCTTACAATGAGCAGTTCTTC. The genes are TRBV5-4 and TRBJ2-1; no clear D gene. Trimming removed 0 bases from V and 4 bases from J, with 5 bases in between. From germline, CDR1 is SGHNT and CDR2 YYREEE (reference sequence). The CDR3 sequence is 13 residues long.

The chain is built from TRBV19 and TRBJ1-6; the D is unclear. Trimming took off 6 bases at V and 6 bases at J, with 15 bases between the two ends. Per the germline V gene, CDR1 is LNHDA and CDR2 is SQIVND (reference sequence). The CDR3 is made up of 15 amino acids. DNA of the CDR3: TGTGCCAGTAGACCTCTAGATTACCCTAATTCACCCCTCCACTTT. It specifies CASRPLDYPNSPLHF.

A note on this clone: One junction end does not reproduce the germline sequence, and a read error may be involved. The chain has TRBV5-1 and TRBJ2-7; D not resolved. From germline, CDR1 is SGHRS and CDR2 YFSETQ. The CDR3 extends over 12 amino acids. The CDR3 DNA sequence: TGTGCCAGCAGCTTGGGTACCTACGAGCAGTACTTC. It encodes CASSLGTYEQYF.

The rearrangement links TRBV11-2 to TRBJ2-2; 11 bases align to TRBD1. J lost 8 bases, V lost 4 bases, and 6 bases had no gene match. CDR1 and CDR2 from the germline V gene are SGHAT and FQNNGV. The CDR3 loop spans 15 amino acids. The CDR3: CASSSGQGALGELFF. DNA for the CDR3: TGTGCCAGCAGCTCCGGACAGGGGGCTCTGGGGGAGCTGTTTTTT.

The V call is TRBV9, the J call TRBJ2-3; 10 bases line up with TRBD2. The V gene's germline CDR1 is SGDLS and CDR2 YYNGEE. The CDR3 contains 17 residues. The V segment lost 4 bases and the J segment 6 bases; nucleotides outside the gene matches: 14. The DNA of the CDR3 is TGTGCCAGCAGCTCACGTCAAGCGGGAGGGTCCTTGGATACGCAGTATTTT. This encodes CASSSRQAGGSLDTQYF.

V usage is TRBV9 and J usage is TRBJ2-1; 13 positions agree with TRBD2. Unmatched junction bases numbered 6, after V lost 2 bases and J lost 7 bases. The CDR3 is made up of 16 amino acids. The germline V gene has CDR1 SGDLS and CDR2 YYNGEE. CDR3 DNA: TGTGCCAGCAGCGTCGGACTAGCGGGAGCCGTGAATGAGCAGTTCTTC. This gives the protein CASSVGLAGAVNEQFF.

The chain uses TRBV9 and TRBJ1-2; 9 bases are a match to TRBD1. V trimming: 0 bases; J trimming: 6 bases; junction bases outside the gene matches: 3. This CDR3 region has 14 residues. Germline CDR1 reads SGDLS; CDR2 reads YYNGEE. Written as DNA, the CDR3 is TGTGCCAGCAGCGTAGTTGGACAGGGGAATGGCTACACCTTC. This translates into CASSVVGQGNGYTF.

This chain links TRBV9 with TRBJ2-1; 11 nucleotides agree with TRBD2. Trimming removed 0 bases from V and 6 bases from J; junction bases left unmatched: 2. This CDR3 comprises 15 residues. CDR1 SGDLS and CDR2 YYNGEE come from the germline V gene. CDR3: CASSVVAGGLNEQFF. The CDR3 nucleotides are TGTGCCAGCAGCGTAGTAGCGGGAGGGCTCAATGAGCAGTTCTTC.